The rows below give T cell receptor beta chains drawn from one sample of a study of T-cell memory formation after mild COVID-19. MiXCR, applied by TCRdb to the 5' RACE reads, yields one record per CDR3 protein. Of about 320,000 distinct CDR3 sequences listed, roughly 13% are singletons. Sequencing input: PBMCs or a T cell subset sorted from them (not recorded which). These receptors originate from a man aged 18 to 29 who had mild COVID-19 (a few samples of this study predate the infection). Cell type and time point are not known. Each CDR3 is given with its conserved first and last residue. The D gene is left open where the match is weak. A row's size may be missing; if present it is once, few, many or a size class.

size	D	V	J	CDR3	DNA
few	TRBD1	TRBV4-1	TRBJ1-1	CASSREQGFHTEAFF	TGCGCCAGCAGCCGAGAACAGGGGTTTCACACTGAAGCTTTCTTT
many	NA	TRBV2	TRBJ2-7	CASSGSYEQYF	TGTGCCAGCAGTGGAAGCTACGAGCAGTACTTC
few	NA	TRBV7-2	TRBJ1-5	CASSYRLRNQPQHF	TGTGCCAGCAGTTACAGGTTAAGGAATCAGCCCCAGCATTTT
few	TRBD2	TRBV5-1	TRBJ2-2	CASSFTFGLASGELFF	TGCGCCAGCAGCTTCACGTTCGGACTAGCTTCCGGGGAGCTGTTTTTT
many	NA	TRBV27	TRBJ2-1	CASSLEGGFSYNEQFF	TGTGCCAGCAGTTTGGAAGGGGGGTTCTCCTACAATGAGCAGTTCTTC
many	NA	TRBV11-2	TRBJ2-3	CASRDRTDTQYF	TGTGCCAGCAGAGACCGAACAGATACGCAGTATTTT
few	TRBD1	TRBV4-1	TRBJ1-6	CASSLQGPNSPLHF	TGCGCCAGCAGCCTACAGGGGCCTAATTCACCCCTCCACTTT
NA	TRBD2	TRBV5-1	TRBJ2-3	CASSLGNSGVTDTQYF	TGCGCCAGCAGCTTGGGTAATAGCGGGGTAACAGATACGCAGTATTTT
NA	NA	TRBV29-1	TRBJ2-5	CSVERNGGGQETQYF	TGCAGCGTTGAGAGAAACGGGGGCGGGCAAGAGACCCAGTACTTC
many	TRBD2	TRBV20-1	TRBJ2-1	CSARVGGDEQFF	TGCAGTGCTAGAGTCGGGGGGGATGAGCAGTTCTTC
NA	NA	TRBV4-1	TRBJ1-1	CASSQGRVGRPNTEAFF	TGCGCCAGCAGCCAAGGTCGAGTAGGACGGCCGAACACTGAAGCTTTCTTT
many	TRBD1	TRBV4-1	TRBJ2-7	CASSSEEQGLFEQYF	TGCGCCAGCAGTTCTGAGGAACAGGGGTTGTTCGAGCAGTACTTC
few	NA	TRBV2	TRBJ1-6	CASRSGALRPLHF	TGTGCCAGCCGATCAGGGGCCCTAAGGCCCCTCCACTTT
few	TRBD2	TRBV7-8	TRBJ2-1	CASRLNLAGVASNNEQFF	TGTGCCAGCAGGTTAAACCTAGCGGGAGTAGCGAGTAATAATGAGCAGTTCTTC
few	TRBD1	TRBV6-5	TRBJ2-1	CASSYSGTDNEQFF	TGTGCCAGCAGTTACTCCGGGACAGACAATGAGCAGTTCTTC
NA	NA	TRBV3-1	TRBJ1-3	CASSSRNSGNTIYF	TGTGCCAGCAGCTCTCGGAATTCTGGAAACACCATATATTTT
NA	NA	TRBV18	TRBJ1-2	CASSPAAGGEYGYTF	TGTGCCAGCTCACCAGCTGCGGGCGGAGAATATGGCTACACCTTC
few	TRBD1	TRBV6-5	TRBJ1-5	CASHQGAHSNQPQHF	TGTGCCAGTCACCAGGGGGCTCATAGCAATCAGCCCCAGCATTTT
few	NA	TRBV6-5	TRBJ1-5	CASSSPPGNQPQHF	TGTGCCAGCAGTTCTCCCCCAGGCAATCAGCCCCAGCATTTT
few	NA	TRBV18	TRBJ2-1	CASSSEGFSAVNEQFF	TGTGCCAGCTCGTCGGAAGGTTTTAGCGCGGTAAATGAGCAGTTCTTC
few	NA	TRBV27	TRBJ1-1	CASSLSGNLLEAFF	TGTGCCAGCAGTTTATCGGGGAACCTACTGGAAGCTTTCTTT
many	TRBD2	TRBV6-4	TRBJ2-3	CASSDGAGGQDTQYF	TGTGCCAGCAGTGACGGTGCGGGGGGGCAAGATACGCAGTATTTT
NA	TRBD2	TRBV10-2	TRBJ2-7	CASSLAGGPREQYF	TGCGCCAGCAGCCTAGCGGGGGGGCCCCGAGAGCAGTACTTC
NA	NA	TRBV12-3/TRBV12-4	TRBJ2-5	CASSLEEPRAQETQYF	TGTGCCAGCAGTTTAGAAGAACCGAGGGCCCAAGAGACCCAGTACTTC
many	NA	TRBV20-1	TRBJ2-3	CSARVGGGSTDTQYF	TGCAGTGCTAGAGTCGGTGGGGGAAGCACAGATACGCAGTATTTT
few	NA	TRBV7-2	TRBJ2-7	CASPGDGSYEQYF	TGTGCCAGCCCCGGAGACGGTTCCTACGAGCAGTACTTC
few	NA	TRBV7-8	TRBJ2-2	CASSHQGPGELFF	TGTGCCAGCAGCCATCAGGGTCCCGGGGAGCTGTTTTTT
few	TRBD1	TRBV10-3	TRBJ1-1	CAITEDRGVTEAFF	TGTGCCATCACCGAGGACAGGGGGGTCACTGAAGCTTTCTTT
NA	NA	TRBV7-9	TRBJ2-1	CASRLWTDNEQFF	TGTGCCAGCAGACTGTGGACCGACAATGAGCAGTTCTTC
NA	TRBD2	TRBV24-1	TRBJ2-1	CATSESGTSGGGRSFF	TGTGCCACCAGTGAGTCCGGGACTAGCGGGGGGGGAAGGTCGTTCTTC